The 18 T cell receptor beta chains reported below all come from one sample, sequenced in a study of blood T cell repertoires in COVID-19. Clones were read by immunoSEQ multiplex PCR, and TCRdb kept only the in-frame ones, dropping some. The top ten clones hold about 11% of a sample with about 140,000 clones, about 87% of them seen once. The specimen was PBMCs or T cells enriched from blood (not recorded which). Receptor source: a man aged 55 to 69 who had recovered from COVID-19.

CDR3 nucleotide sequence: TGTGCCTGGAGAGAGGGGGCCGGCTACACCTTC. Encoded protein: CAWREGAGYTF. The V and J genes are TRBV30 and TRBJ1-2; TRBD1 agrees at 7 bases. CDR1 and CDR2 (germline): GTSNPN, SVGIG (reference sequence). The V segment lost 3 bases and the J segment 8 bases; nucleotides outside the gene matches: 3. CDR3 length: 11 amino acids.

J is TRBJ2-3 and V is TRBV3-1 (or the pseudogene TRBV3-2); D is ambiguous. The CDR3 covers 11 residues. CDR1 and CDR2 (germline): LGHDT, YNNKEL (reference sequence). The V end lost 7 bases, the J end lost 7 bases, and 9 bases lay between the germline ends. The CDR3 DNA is TGTGCCAGCATGAGTATCAATACGCAGTATTTT. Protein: CASMSINTQYF.

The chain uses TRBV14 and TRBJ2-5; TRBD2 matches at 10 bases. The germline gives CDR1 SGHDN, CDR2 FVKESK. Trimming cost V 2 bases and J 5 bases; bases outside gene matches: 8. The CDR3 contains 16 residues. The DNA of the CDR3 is TGTGCCAGCAGCCAAAATAGCGGGAGGAGTTGGGAGACCCAGTACTTC. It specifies CASSQNSGRSWETQYF.

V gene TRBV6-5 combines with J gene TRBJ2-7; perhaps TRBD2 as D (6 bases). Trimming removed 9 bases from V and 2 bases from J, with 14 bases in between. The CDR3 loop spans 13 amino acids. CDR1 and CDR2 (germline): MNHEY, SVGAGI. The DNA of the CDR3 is TGTGCCAGTTCCAGGGACTGGGCCTACGAGCAGTACTTC. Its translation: CASSRDWAYEQYF.

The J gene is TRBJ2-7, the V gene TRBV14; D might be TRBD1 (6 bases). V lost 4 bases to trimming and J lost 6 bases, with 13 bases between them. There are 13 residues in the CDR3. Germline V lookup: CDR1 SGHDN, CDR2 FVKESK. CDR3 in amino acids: CASSRREGGEQYF. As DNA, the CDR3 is TGTGCCAGCAGCCGCCGGGAAGGGGGCGAGCAGTACTTC.

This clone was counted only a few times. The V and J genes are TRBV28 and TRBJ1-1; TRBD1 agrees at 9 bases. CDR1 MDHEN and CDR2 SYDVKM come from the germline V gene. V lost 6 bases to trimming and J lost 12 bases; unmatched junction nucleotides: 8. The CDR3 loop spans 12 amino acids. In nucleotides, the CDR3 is TGTGCCAGCAGGGCACAGGGGGCCTTAACTTTCTTT. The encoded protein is CASRAQGALTFF. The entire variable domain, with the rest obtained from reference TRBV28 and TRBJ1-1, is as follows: DVKVTQSSRYLVKRTGEKVFLECVQDMDHENMFWYRQDPGLGLRLIYFSYDVKMKEKGDIPEGYSVSREKKERFSLILESASTNQTSMYLCASRAQGALTFFGQGTRLTVV.

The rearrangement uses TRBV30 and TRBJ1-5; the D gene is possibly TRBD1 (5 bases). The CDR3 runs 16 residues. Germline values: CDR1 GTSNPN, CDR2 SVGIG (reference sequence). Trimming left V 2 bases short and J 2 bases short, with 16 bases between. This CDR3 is CAWSPWEGLGNQPQHF. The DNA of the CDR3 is TGTGCCTGGAGTCCCTGGGAGGGGTTGGGCAATCAGCCCCAGCATTTT.

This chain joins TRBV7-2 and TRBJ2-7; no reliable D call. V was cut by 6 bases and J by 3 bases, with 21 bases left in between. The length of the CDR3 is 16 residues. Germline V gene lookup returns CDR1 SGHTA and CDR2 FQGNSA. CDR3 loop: CASRVTPSSSDYEQYF. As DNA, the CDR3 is TGTGCCAGCAGAGTAACCCCAAGTAGCTCCGACTACGAGCAGTACTTC.

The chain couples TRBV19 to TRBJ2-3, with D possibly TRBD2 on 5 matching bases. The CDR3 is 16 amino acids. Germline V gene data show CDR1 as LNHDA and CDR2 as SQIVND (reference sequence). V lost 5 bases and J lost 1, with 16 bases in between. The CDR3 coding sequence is TGTGCCAGTAGTTCCCGGACTGGTCCCGGCACAGATACGCAGTATTTT. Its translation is CASSSRTGPGTDTQYF.

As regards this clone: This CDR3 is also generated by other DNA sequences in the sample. The CDR3 is CASSPSGSSYEQYF. In DNA form, the CDR3 reads TGCGCCAGCAGTCCTAGCGGGAGTTCCTACGAGCAGTACTTC. The J gene is TRBJ2-7, the V gene TRBV5-1; 10 bases agree with TRBD2. Germline V gives CDR1 SGHRS, CDR2 YFSETQ. The V and J ends lost 5 bases and 1 base, in that order; junction bases with no gene match: 3. The CDR3 sequence is 14 residues long.

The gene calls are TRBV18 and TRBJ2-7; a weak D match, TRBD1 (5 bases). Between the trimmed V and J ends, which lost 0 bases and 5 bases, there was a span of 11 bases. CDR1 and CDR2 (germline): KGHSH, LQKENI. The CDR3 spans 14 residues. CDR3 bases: TGTGCCAGCTCACCACCCCAAAACAGGCACGAGCAGTACTTC. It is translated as CASSPPQNRHEQYF.

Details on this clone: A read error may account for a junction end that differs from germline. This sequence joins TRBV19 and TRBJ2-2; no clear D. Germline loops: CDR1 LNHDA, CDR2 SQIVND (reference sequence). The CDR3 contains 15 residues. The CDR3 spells CASSWPGKNIGELFF. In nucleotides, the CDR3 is TGTGCCAGTAGTTGGCCAGGAAAGAACATCGGGGAGCTGTTTTTT.

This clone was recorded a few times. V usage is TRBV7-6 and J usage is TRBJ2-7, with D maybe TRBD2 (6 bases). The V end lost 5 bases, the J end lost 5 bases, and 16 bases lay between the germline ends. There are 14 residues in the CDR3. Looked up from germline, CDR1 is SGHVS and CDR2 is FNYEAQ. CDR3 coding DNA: TGTGCCAGCAGCGCCACTAGCAATCCGCACGAGCAGTACTTC. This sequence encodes CASSATSNPHEQYF. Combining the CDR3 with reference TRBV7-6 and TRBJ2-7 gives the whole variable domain GAGVSQSPRYKVTKRGQDVALRCDPISGHVSLYWYRQALGQGPEFLTYFNYEAQQDKSGLPNDRFSAERPEGSISTLTIQRTEQRDSAMYRCASSATSNPHEQYFGPGTRLTVT.

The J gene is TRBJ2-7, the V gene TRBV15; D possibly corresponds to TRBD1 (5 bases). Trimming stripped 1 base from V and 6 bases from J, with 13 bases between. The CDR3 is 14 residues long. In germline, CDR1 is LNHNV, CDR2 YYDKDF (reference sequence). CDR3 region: CATSRVGQGLEQYF. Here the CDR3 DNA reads TGTGCCACCAGCAGAGTTGGCCAGGGCCTCGAGCAGTACTTC.

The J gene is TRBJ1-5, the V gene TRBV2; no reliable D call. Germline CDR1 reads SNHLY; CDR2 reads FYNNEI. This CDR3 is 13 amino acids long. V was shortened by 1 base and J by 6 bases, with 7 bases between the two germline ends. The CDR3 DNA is TGTGCCAGCAGTGAAGACGCAGGTCAGCCCCAGCATTTT. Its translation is CASSEDAGQPQHF.

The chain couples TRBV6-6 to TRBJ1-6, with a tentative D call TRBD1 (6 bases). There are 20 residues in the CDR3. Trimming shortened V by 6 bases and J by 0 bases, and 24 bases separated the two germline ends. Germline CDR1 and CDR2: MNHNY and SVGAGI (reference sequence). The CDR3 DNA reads TGTGCCAGCAGCCCGAGCCCCCAGACAGGTTATAGCTCCTATAATTCACCCCTCCACTTT. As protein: CASSPSPQTGYSSYNSPLHF.

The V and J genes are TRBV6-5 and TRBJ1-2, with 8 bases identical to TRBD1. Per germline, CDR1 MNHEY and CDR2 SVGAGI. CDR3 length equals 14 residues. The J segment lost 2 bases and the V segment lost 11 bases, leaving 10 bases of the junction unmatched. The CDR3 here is CASRTGNANYGYTF. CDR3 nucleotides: TGTGCCTCCCGGACAGGGAACGCGAACTATGGCTACACCTTC.

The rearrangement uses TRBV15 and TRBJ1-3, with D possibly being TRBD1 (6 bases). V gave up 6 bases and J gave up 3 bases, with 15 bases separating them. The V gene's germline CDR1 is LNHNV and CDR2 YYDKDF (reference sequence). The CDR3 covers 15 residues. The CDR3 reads CATRPGQLLGNTIYF. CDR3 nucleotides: TGTGCCACCAGACCCGGACAGCTCCTTGGAAACACCATATATTTT.